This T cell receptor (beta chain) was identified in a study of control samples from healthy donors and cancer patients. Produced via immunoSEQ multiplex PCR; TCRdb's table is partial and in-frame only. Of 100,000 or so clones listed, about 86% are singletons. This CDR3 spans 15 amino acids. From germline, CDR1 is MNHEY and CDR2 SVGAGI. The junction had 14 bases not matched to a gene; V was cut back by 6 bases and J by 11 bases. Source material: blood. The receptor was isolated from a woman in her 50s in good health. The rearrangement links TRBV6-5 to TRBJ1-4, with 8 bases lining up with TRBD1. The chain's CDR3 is CASRSTPTGAEKLFF. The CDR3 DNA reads TGTGCCAGCAGAAGCACCCCGACAGGGGCAGAGAAACTGTTTTTT.